Sequencing of this T cell receptor (beta chain) was carried out in a study of identifying expanded T cells in peripheral blood. Method: immunoSEQ multiplex PCR; TCRdb's copy keeps in-frame clones and lacks some. The data contain around 120,000 clones, roughly 89% of them singletons. Turning to this clone: Its target is unknown.

The J segment lost 2 bases and the V segment lost 6 bases, leaving 4 bases of the junction unmatched. Looked up from germline, CDR1 is MGHDK and CDR2 is SYGVNS. This CDR3 is 13 amino acids long. During the collection period, no donor immune events like infections were recorded. Study-wide points: Technical replicates showed roughly 1.2 changed clones; two weeks around 15; four weeks 19.

Sequencing used blood. The rearrangement joins TRBV25-1 to TRBJ2-7; 7 bases agree with TRBD1. The receptor's source is a person aged 18-69 years in good health. CDR3 residues: CASRGTGAYEQYF. CDR3 DNA: TGTGCCAGCAGGGGAACAGGGGCCTACGAGCAGTACTTC.